A single sample is the source of the 15 T cell receptor beta chains below, sequenced in a study of T cell changes during pregnancy in multiple sclerosis. Some clones are missing from TCRdb's copy, which holds only in-frame ones; the method was immunoSEQ multiplex PCR. The data show under 70,000 clones, roughly 93% seen once. Here the sequenced sample was peripheral blood, taken in the second trimester of pregnancy. The receptors stem from a female donor with multiple sclerosis, enrolled in a pregnancy study.

The V call is TRBV6-1, the J call TRBJ2-7; possible D gene TRBD1, 6 bases. The CDR3 sequence is 15 residues long. V lost 1 base and J 1 base, leaving 11 bases between the germline ends. Germline CDR1 MNHNS, CDR2 SASEGT. The CDR3 reads CASSEVGAVSYEQYF. In DNA form, the CDR3 reads TGTGCCAGCAGTGAAGTGGGGGCGGTATCCTACGAGCAGTACTTC.

The genes are TRBV15 and TRBJ1-1; D is unresolved. Germline CDR1 and CDR2: LNHNV and YYDKDF (reference sequence). Trimming took off 5 bases at V and 4 bases at J, with 14 bases between the two ends. The CDR3 extends over 14 amino acids. The CDR3 region has the DNA TGTGCCACCAGCCTCATGGAGGTTACCACTGAAGCTTTCTTT. Protein: CATSLMEVTTEAFF.

The genes are TRBV5-1 and TRBJ2-3, with 12 positions matching TRBD2. Germline trimming cut 4 bases from V and 2 bases from J; bases unmatched to any gene: 5. Germline loops: CDR1 SGHRS, CDR2 YFSETQ. The CDR3 contains 16 residues. DNA of the CDR3: TGCGCCAGCAGCCGGCTAGCGGGGGGGTACACAGATACGCAGTATTTT. Protein: CASSRLAGGYTDTQYF.

V is TRBV19 and J is TRBJ1-5; D is ambiguous. The CDR3 runs 14 residues. CDR1 and CDR2 from the germline V gene are LNHDA and SQIVND (reference sequence). V was clipped by 3 bases and J by 5 bases, with 11 bases between them. In nucleotides, the CDR3 is TGTGCCAGTAGTATTCTGAGGGAATATCAGCCCCAGCATTTT. Its protein is CASSILREYQPQHF.

CDR3 protein: CASSSPGSGANVLTF. CDR3 sequence (DNA): TGTGCCAGCAGCTCACCAGGCTCTGGGGCCAACGTCCTGACTTTC. This chain joins TRBV5-4 and TRBJ2-6; D gene unclear. Germline lookup yields CDR1 SGHNT and CDR2 YYREEE (reference sequence). The V end was cut by 3 bases, the J end by 0 bases, with 7 bases between. This CDR3 region has 15 residues.

The chain carries TRBV27 and TRBJ2-3, with TRBD2 identical over 9 bases. CDR1 is MNHEY, CDR2 SMNVEV, per germline (reference sequence). The CDR3 is 14 residues long. Germline trimming cut 6 bases from V and 1 base from J; bases unmatched to any gene: 2. The CDR3 DNA is TGTGCCAGCAGGACTAGCGGTGGCACAGATACGCAGTATTTT. Protein sequence: CASRTSGGTDTQYF.

The chain combines TRBV7-2 with TRBJ1-2, with a possible D match to TRBD1 (6 bases). V was clipped by 0 bases and J by 10 bases, with 9 bases between them. Germline-derived CDR1 and CDR2 are SGHTA and FQGNSA. The CDR3 loop spans 12 amino acids. CDR3 DNA sequence: TGTGCCAGCAGCTTAGCGACAGGAGTCTACACCTTC. Translated: CASSLATGVYTF.

The rearrangement joins TRBV7-2 to TRBJ1-1; 8 nucleotides agree with TRBD1. CDR3 length equals 14 residues. The germline gives CDR1 SGHTA, CDR2 FQGNSA. Trimming took 1 base from V and 7 from J; bases not matched to a gene: 5. Here the CDR3 DNA reads TGTGCCAGCAGCTTAGTCACGGACAGGGATGAAGCTTTCTTT. Its translation: CASSLVTDRDEAFF.

The CDR3 sequence: CASSPAGGADNEQFF. The DNA of the CDR3 is TGTGCCAGCAGCCCCGCGGGGGGTGCAGACAATGAGCAGTTCTTC. The chain uses TRBV6-4 and TRBJ2-1; 8 positions agree with TRBD2. Germline V gene data show CDR1 as MRHNA and CDR2 as SNTAGT. V shed 6 bases and J 5 bases; nucleotides not matched to a gene: 9. The CDR3 is 15 amino acids.

V gene TRBV15 combines with J gene TRBJ1-1; unclear D gene. The CDR3 sequence is 13 residues long. V dropped 3 bases and J dropped 6 bases, with 11 bases sitting between them. The germline V gene has CDR1 LNHNV and CDR2 YYDKDF (reference sequence). CDR3 coding DNA: TGTGCCACCAGCAGGCAGAAGGAGTCTGAAGCTTTCTTT. It specifies CATSRQKESEAFF. The full variable domain, rest sourced from reference TRBV15 and TRBJ1-1, is DAMVIQNPRYQVTQFGKPVTLSCSQTLNHNVMYWYQQKSSQAPKLLFHYYDKDFNNEADTPDNFQSRRPNTSFCFLDIRSPGLGDTAMYLCATSRQKESEAFFGQGTRLTVV.

This chain joins TRBV2 and TRBJ2-7; the D gene is possibly TRBD1 (5 bases). Trimming cost V 5 bases and J 3 bases, with 11 bases left between them. In germline, CDR1 is SNHLY, CDR2 FYNNEI. The CDR3 is 13 amino acids. CDR3 coding DNA: TGTGCCAGCAGTAGAGGACACGTCTACGAGCAGTACTTC. It encodes CASSRGHVYEQYF.

The gene calls are TRBV7-9 and TRBJ2-5; 12 nucleotides line up with TRBD2. Germline V gene lookup returns CDR1 SEHNR and CDR2 FQNEAQ (reference sequence). The CDR3 is 19 amino acids. V shed 4 bases and J 4 bases; nucleotides not matched to a gene: 16. The CDR3: CASSSARFLAGGPGETQYF. The DNA for the CDR3 is TGTGCCAGCAGCTCCGCGAGGTTTCTAGCGGGGGGGCCTGGAGAGACCCAGTACTTC.

The chain recombines TRBV28 with TRBJ2-5; TRBD2 agrees at 8 bases. V gave up 3 bases and J gave up 1 base; unmatched junction bases: 7. The CDR3 is 16 amino acids. Germline CDR1 is MDHEN and CDR2 is SYDVKM. CDR3 nucleotides: TGTGCCAGCAGTTTCGAGGCGGGGGGCTCCCAAGAGACCCAGTACTTC. It specifies CASSFEAGGSQETQYF.

J is TRBJ2-2 and V is TRBV18; TRBD2 agrees at 7 bases. The CDR3 totals 15 residues. Germline CDR1 is KGHSH and CDR2 is LQKENI. V lost 6 bases, J lost 1 base, and 5 bases stayed unmatched. This CDR3 is CASSRDYLNTGELFF. In nucleotides, the CDR3 is TGTGCCAGCTCGCGGGACTACCTGAACACCGGGGAGCTGTTTTTT. Supplemented by reference TRBV18 and TRBJ2-2, the full variable domain reads NAGVMQNPRHLVRRRGQEARLRCSPMKGHSHVYWYRQLPEEGLKFMVYLQKENIIDESGMPKERFSAEFPKEGPSILRIQQVVRGDSAAYFCASSRDYLNTGELFFGEGSRLTVL.

The chain carries TRBV6-1 and TRBJ2-7; the match to TRBD2 covers 7 bases. The germline V gene has CDR1 MNHNS and CDR2 SASEGT. J gave up 3 bases and V 6 bases, and 11 bases lay outside the gene matches. This CDR3 is built from 15 residues. CDR3 sequence (DNA): TGTGCCAGCAGCCCTCTGAGCGGGGCCTTCTACGAGCAGTACTTC. Translation gives CASSPLSGAFYEQYF.